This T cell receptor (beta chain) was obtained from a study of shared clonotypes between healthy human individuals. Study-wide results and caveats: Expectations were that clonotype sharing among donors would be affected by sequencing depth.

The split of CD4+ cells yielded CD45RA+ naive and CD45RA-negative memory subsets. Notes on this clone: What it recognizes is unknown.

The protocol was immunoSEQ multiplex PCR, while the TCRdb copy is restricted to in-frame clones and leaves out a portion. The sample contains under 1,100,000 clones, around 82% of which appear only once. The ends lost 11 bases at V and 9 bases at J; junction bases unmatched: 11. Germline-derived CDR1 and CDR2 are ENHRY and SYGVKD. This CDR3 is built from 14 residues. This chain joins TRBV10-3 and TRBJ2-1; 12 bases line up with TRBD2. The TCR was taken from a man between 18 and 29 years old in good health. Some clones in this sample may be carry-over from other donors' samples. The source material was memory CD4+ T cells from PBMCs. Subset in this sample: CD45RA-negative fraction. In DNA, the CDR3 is TGTGCCGCCGAGACTAGCGGGAGTTGGGGTGAGCAGTTCTTC. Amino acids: CAAETSGSWGEQFF.